This T cell receptor beta chain is from a study of shared clonotypes between healthy human individuals. General study results and limits: Shared clonotypes: roughly 4.7% naive CD4, under 4% naive CD8, around 2.2% memory CD4, 0.4% to 0.5% memory CD8.

About this clone: Antigen unknown.

Germline values: CDR1 MNHNY, CDR2 SVGAGI (reference sequence). The CDR3 contains 12 residues. V shed 3 bases and J shed 5 bases, with 8 bases lying between them. TCRdb's copy holds only in-frame clones and misses some; the assay was immunoSEQ multiplex PCR. The sample lists about 1.5 million clones, around 98% occurring once. Specimen: naive CD4+ T cells sorted from blood. Subset described: CD45RA+ positively selected. The sequence derives from a man in his thirties or forties in good health. The chain combines TRBV6-6 with TRBJ2-7; D uncertain. As DNA, the CDR3 is TGTGCCAGCAGTTATCTATCCGACGAGCAGTACTTC. Its translation is CASSYLSDEQYF.